This T cell receptor (beta chain) comes out of a study of CD8+ T cells in alopecia areata. On the study more broadly: Treated patients swallowed 5 to 10 mg of oral tofacitinib twice daily.

Sample treatment: oral pan-JAK inhibitor, 5-10 mg twice daily. Researchers gathered lesional scalp punch biopsies and peripheral blood from patients with alopecia areata. With 6 bases removed from V and 11 bases from J, the gap between germline ends came to 16 bases. The CDR3 covers 12 residues. Germline assignment: CDR1 SNHLY and CDR2 FYNNEI. RNA, once extracted, was reverse transcribed into cDNA for use as the sequencing template. Assay: immunoSEQ multiplex PCR; the TCRdb copy retains only in-frame clones and omits some. The table includes about 200,000 clones, 50% to 60% detected once. The chain recombines TRBV2 with TRBJ1-1; TRBD1 might be the D (5 bases). The TCR sequence derives from a human donor with alopecia areata. Specimen: CD4+ T cells sorted from blood, collected at week 4, from a patient treated with tofacitinib. The CDR3 DNA reads TGTGCCAGCAGCCCAGGGCAGCGGGGGGCTTTCTTT. Its translation is CASSPGQRGAFF.